The clone carrying this T cell receptor (beta chain) was recorded many times. This specimen comes from a study of T cells in Graves' hyperthyroidism and ophthalmopathy. Authors of the study amplified TCR beta CDR3 regions from RNA transcripts. With the HTBI primer set, the TCR CDR3 went through a first round of RT-PCR. TCRdb fed the multiplex PCR reads into MiXCR, producing one record per CDR3 protein. The sample shows 480,000 or so distinct CDR3 sequences, approximately 15% of them seen only once. Stable Graves' hyperthyroidism meant no ophthalmopathy progression within 18 months. The receptor was isolated from a woman younger than 30 with Graves' hyperthyroidism. The sample taken for sequencing was blood.

CDR3 loop: CASSLTGGRETQYF. CDR3 bases: TGTGCCAGCAGCTTGACTGGGGGTAGGGAGACCCAGTACTTC. V is TRBV7-3 and J is TRBJ2-5, with D possibly being TRBD1 or TRBD2 (5 bases each). The CDR3 totals 14 residues. Germline CDR1 and CDR2: SGHTA and FQGTGA. Deletions cut 3 bases from V and 5 bases from J, with 13 bases between.